One sample yielded the 18 T cell receptor beta chains listed below, sequenced in a study of T-cell memory formation after mild COVID-19 (dated by TCRdb to about 2021). The receptor library was made with 5' RACE. Sequenced using an Illumina NovaSeq 6000. In-frame beta chains were kept once TCRdb had trimmed the public reads at Q25 with fastp and called clones with MiXCR. Entries that share a CDR3 protein sequence are merged under the most common genes and DNA. This sample holds about 140,000 distinct CDR3 sequences; around 27% were observed only once. The ten most abundant clones make up about 24% of the sample. Sequencing was done on a sample of PBMCs or a T cell subset sorted from them (not recorded which). These receptors came from an adult woman who had mild COVID-19 (a few samples of this study predate the infection). The sample titles of this study are shuffled in the database, so cell type and time point are left out; the donor was told from shared clones.

There are a few counts of this clonotype. The rearrangement joins TRBV4-1 to TRBJ2-7; 16 nucleotides agree with TRBD2. This CDR3 is 17 amino acids long. CDR1 and CDR2 (germline): MGHRA, YSYEKL. The V and J ends lost 3 bases and 0 bases, in that order; junction bases with no gene match: 2. The CDR3 spells CASSQGLAGGASYEQYF. CDR3 in DNA: TGCGCCAGCAGCCAGGGACTAGCGGGGGGGGCCTCCTACGAGCAGTACTTC.

This clonotype was seen at least ten times. The chain recombines TRBV12-3 or TRBV12-4 with TRBJ2-7, with unresolved D. This CDR3 comprises 11 residues. Trimming took 3 bases from V and 6 from J, leaving 6 bases between them. Written as DNA, the CDR3 is TGTGCCAGCAGTTTCCTATCCGAGCAGTACTTC. Its protein product is CASSFLSEQYF.

J is TRBJ1-1 and V is TRBV6-2 or TRBV6-3, with D unclear. Trimming pared 0 bases from V and 8 bases from J, leaving 7 bases between. CDR1 is MNHEY and CDR2 is SVGEGT in the germline V gene. This CDR3 is built from 12 residues. CDR3 nucleotide sequence: TGTGCCAGCAGTTACTCCCCGCGGGAAGCTTTCTTT. Translated: CASSYSPREAFF.

The rearrangement joins TRBV27 to TRBJ1-6; 8 bases match TRBD1. V lost 5 bases to trimming and J lost 15 bases; unmatched junction nucleotides: 6. CDR1 MNHEY and CDR2 SMNVEV come from the germline V gene (reference sequence). This CDR3 comprises 12 residues. CDR3 residues: CASSPIGQGLHF. The CDR3 coding sequence is TGTGCCAGCAGTCCCATCGGACAGGGCCTCCACTTT.

This clonotype was counted a few times. The V gene is TRBV11-2, the J gene TRBJ2-3, with TRBD2 matching over 11 bases. From germline, CDR1 is SGHAT and CDR2 FQNNGV. V gave up 5 bases and J gave up 5 bases; unmatched junction bases: 6. This CDR3 has 15 amino acids. The CDR3 sequence is CASSLTSGSGDTQYF. The CDR3 DNA reads TGTGCCAGCAGCCTTACTAGCGGGAGTGGAGATACGCAGTATTTT.

The genes are TRBV4-3 and TRBJ2-2; the match to TRBD2 covers 13 bases. V trimming: 3 bases; J trimming: 6 bases; junction bases outside the gene matches: 1. The CDR3 runs 15 residues. Germline CDR1 LGHNA, CDR2 YSLEER. The CDR3 region has the DNA TGCGCCAGCAGCCACGGACTAGCGGGAGCCGGGGAGCTGTTTTTT. It encodes CASSHGLAGAGELFF.

Only one count was recorded for this clonotype. The rearrangement links TRBV12-3 or TRBV12-4 to TRBJ2-1, with D unclear. This CDR3 has 13 residues. V was shortened by 2 bases and J by 8 bases, with 10 bases between the two germline ends. CDR3 loop: CASSLFDPYEQFF. The CDR3 DNA sequence: TGTGCCAGCAGTTTATTCGACCCCTATGAGCAGTTCTTC.

This chain links TRBV15 with TRBJ2-3, with 13 bases identical to TRBD2. The CDR3 consists of 16 residues. Trimming cost V 6 bases and J 1 base; bases outside gene matches: 4. CDR1 and CDR2 from the germline V gene are LNHNV and YYDKDF (reference sequence). The CDR3 DNA reads TGTGCCACCAGGGGGACTAGCGGGACCGGCACAGATACGCAGTATTTT. Residues: CATRGTSGTGTDTQYF.

This clonotype has only a few counts. In DNA form, the CDR3 reads TGTGCCACCAGCACCGAGACAGGGGCCAATGAGCAGTTCTTC. Translating it yields CATSTETGANEQFF. The J gene is TRBJ2-1, the V gene TRBV15; TRBD1 agrees at 8 bases. J gave up 6 bases and V 4 bases, and 5 bases lay outside the gene matches. The CDR3 is made up of 14 amino acids. Germline CDR1 is LNHNV and CDR2 is YYDKDF (reference sequence).

V gene TRBV12-3 or TRBV12-4 combines with J gene TRBJ2-7, with 8 bases matching TRBD1. V dropped 4 bases and J dropped 7; count of bases not matched to a gene: 9. There are 14 residues in the CDR3. The DNA of the CDR3 is TGTGCCAGCAGTTCTGACAGGGGTTTGTGGGAGCAGTACTTC. Translated: CASSSDRGLWEQYF.

CDR3 nucleotides: TGCAGTGCTCGCAGGGACCTCGAGAGCTCCTATAATTCACCCCTCCACTTT. It is translated as CSARRDLESSYNSPLHF. V usage is TRBV20-1 and J usage is TRBJ1-6, with TRBD1 as a possible D gene (5 bases). CDR3 length equals 17 residues. Trimming left V 5 bases short and J 0 bases short, with 17 bases between. Germline V lookup: CDR1 DFQATT, CDR2 SNEGSKA (reference sequence).

V is TRBV7-9 and J is TRBJ1-1; D may be TRBD1 (5 bases). Trimming removed 5 bases from V and 7 bases from J, with 20 bases in between. This CDR3 contains 15 residues. The germline V gene has CDR1 SEHNR and CDR2 FQNEAQ (reference sequence). The CDR3 sequence: CASSQTRTGLGEAFF. CDR3 coding DNA: TGTGCCAGCAGCCAGACCCGGACGGGACTGGGTGAAGCTTTCTTT.

This clonotype was picked up a small number of times. The CDR3: CASSDTPSGDIDTQYF. CDR3 coding DNA: TGTGCCAGCAGTGATACGCCTAGCGGTGATATAGATACGCAGTATTTT. The rearrangement links TRBV6-4 to TRBJ2-3, with TRBD2 matching over 7 bases. The trim removed 3 bases at V and 5 bases at J, leaving 11 bases unmatched. CDR3 length: 16 amino acids. CDR1 and CDR2 (germline): MRHNA, SNTAGT.

The chain combines TRBV6-1 with TRBJ1-1; D might be TRBD1 (5 bases). In germline, CDR1 is MNHNS, CDR2 SASEGT. CDR3 size: 16 residues. Trimming cost V 4 bases and J 3 bases, with 18 bases left between them. The CDR3 nucleotides read TGTGCCAGCAGTGCCCCCCTACAGGTGTGGGACACTGAAGCTTTCTTT. It codes for CASSAPLQVWDTEAFF.

The rearrangement joins TRBV19 to TRBJ2-1; unclear D gene. Germline CDR1 and CDR2: LNHDA and SQIVND (reference sequence). Trimming took off 5 bases at V and 4 bases at J, with 9 bases between the two ends. There are 13 residues in the CDR3. CDR3 region: CASSPSLYNEQFF. The CDR3 coding sequence is TGTGCCAGTAGTCCCTCGCTGTACAATGAGCAGTTCTTC.

CDR3 bases: TGCAGTGCTTCGGGACAGGGGGCCTCGAGCTCCTACAATGAGCAGTTCTTC. It codes for CSASGQGASSSYNEQFF. The chain carries TRBV20-1 and TRBJ2-1; 12 nucleotides line up with TRBD1. V trimming: 5 bases; J trimming: 0 bases; junction bases outside the gene matches: 8. Germline V CDR1 and CDR2: DFQATT, SNEGSKA (reference sequence). This CDR3 is 17 amino acids long.

This clonotype was seen a handful of times. The chain uses TRBV4-3 and TRBJ2-7; 7 bases map to TRBD2. The junction had 11 bases not matched to a gene; V was cut back by 0 bases and J by 3 bases. Per germline, CDR1 LGHNA and CDR2 YSLEER. This CDR3 is 17 amino acids long. CDR3 amino acids: CASSQETSAGANYEQYF. CDR3 DNA: TGCGCCAGCAGCCAAGAGACCTCGGCGGGAGCAAACTACGAGCAGTACTTC.

This clonotype was seen a few times. The J gene is TRBJ1-1, the V gene TRBV7-3; D remains ambiguous. From germline, CDR1 is SGHTA and CDR2 FQGTGA. Trimming shortened V by 5 bases and J by 7 bases, and 14 bases separated the two germline ends. This CDR3 spans 13 amino acids. CDR3 amino acids: CASSRNYGLEAFF. As DNA, the CDR3 is TGTGCCAGCAGCCGCAATTACGGACTTGAAGCTTTCTTT. The full variable domain, with the rest looked up from reference TRBV7-3 and TRBJ1-1, is GAGVSQTPSNKVTEKGKYVELRCDPISGHTALYWYRQSLGQGPEFLIYFQGTGAADDSGLPNDRFFAVRPEGSVSTLKIQRTERGDSAVYLCASSRNYGLEAFFGQGTRLTVV.